This T cell receptor beta chain was sequenced during a study of blood T cell repertoires in COVID-19. There are 14 residues in the CDR3. Germline CDR1 is GTSNPN and CDR2 is SVGIG (reference sequence). V was pared by 1 base and J by 2 bases, with 8 bases between. Per the original data handling: It was from reference gene primer amplification that nucleated cell counts were estimated. The assay was immunoSEQ multiplex PCR, and TCRdb's table has in-frame clones only and misses some. V, J and clone size derive from that table, while D and trimming were established from the DNA sequence. The sample records 150,000 to 200,000 clones, roughly four fifths being singletons. Seattle enrolled patients during active infection and tracked them longitudinally.

Sequencing used peripheral blood. This chain links TRBV30 with TRBJ2-2, with D perhaps TRBD1 (5 bases). This TCR derives from a woman aged 40-49 years with COVID-19, enrolled during active disease. CDR3 in DNA: TGTGCCTGGAGTGGGGGCAGCAACACCGGGGAGCTGTTTTTT. It yields the protein CAWSGGSNTGELFF.